The text below deals with one T cell receptor beta chain. The V gene's germline CDR1 is SQVTM and CDR2 ANQGSEA. Trimming removed 4 bases from V and 6 bases from J, with 9 bases in between. The CDR3 covers 11 residues. The sample originates from a study of technical replicates of blood from a few donors. The repertoire was sequenced with immunoSEQ multiplex PCR; TCRdb's copy has only in-frame clones and lacks some. The sample includes around 65,000 clones, around 87% of them seen just once. Sequencing used PBMCs. This clonotype was obtained from a human donor in good health. Some clones in this sample may be carry-over from other donors' samples. The chain joins TRBV29-1 to TRBJ1-2, with D perhaps TRBD1 (6 bases). The CDR3 sequence is CSVVRGHGYTF. The CDR3 DNA follows: TGCAGCGTTGTCAGGGGCCATGGCTACACCTTC.